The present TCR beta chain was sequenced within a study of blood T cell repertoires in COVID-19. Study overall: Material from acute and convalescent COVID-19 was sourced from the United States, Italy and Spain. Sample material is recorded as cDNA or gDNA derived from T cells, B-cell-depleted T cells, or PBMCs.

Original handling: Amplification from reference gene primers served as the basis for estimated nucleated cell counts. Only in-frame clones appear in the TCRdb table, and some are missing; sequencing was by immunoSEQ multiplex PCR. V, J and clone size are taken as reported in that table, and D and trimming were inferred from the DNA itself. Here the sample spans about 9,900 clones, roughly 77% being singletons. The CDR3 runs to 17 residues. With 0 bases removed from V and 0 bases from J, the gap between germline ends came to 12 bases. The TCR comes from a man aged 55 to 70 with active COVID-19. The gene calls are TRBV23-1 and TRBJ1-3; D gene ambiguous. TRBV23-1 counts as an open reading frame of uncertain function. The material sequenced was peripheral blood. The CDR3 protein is CASSQSPGRLSGNTIYF. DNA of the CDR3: TGCGCCAGCAGTCAATCCCCCGGCAGGCTCTCTGGAAACACCATATATTTT.